This TCR beta chain derives from a study of beta chain features in type 1 diabetes (dated by TCRdb to 2016 to 2019). Broadly, across the study: Mean age, gender distribution, total cell number and subset yield did not differ between patients and healthy donors. A total of 85 million to 110 million sorted cells were examined across all samples, and RNA yield correlated strongly with the number of cells per subset. In the study, recently diagnosed type 1 diabetes patients and matched healthy donors were compared on the TCRB repertoires of their sorted circulating CD4+ T cell subsets. Regulatory and stem cell-like memory subsets were obtained from only 8 patients and roughly eight healthy donors, while naive and central memory subsets were obtained from all 28 donors. Here is what the overall study found, with its caveats: Sequencing cDNA rather than genomic DNA could over-represent highly expressing activated cells, although activation and CD3 levels did not differ between groups. PCR may preferentially amplify shorter templates, but because patient and control samples were amplified and corrected together, any resulting skew would affect both groups equally. Naive, central memory and regulatory TCRB repertoires appeared to be more similar among patients than among healthy donors. At VDJ recombination sites, patients with type 1 diabetes made fewer insertions and deleted more nucleotides, a pattern implying thymic rearrangement abnormalities. In all four CD4+ subsets, TCRB CDR3 length was moderately but significantly shorter in type 1 diabetes patients. Because the HLA sub-analyses included only small numbers of individuals, any influence of HLA type on TCRB rearrangement was left unresolved.

Each donor gave one peripheral blood draw, approximately 0.11 L on average, collected into heparinised tubes. A BD FACSAria II was used to sort naive, central memory, regulatory and stem cell-like memory CD4+ T cells with a panel that included CD45RO, CCR7, CD25, CD127, CD95 and CD27. A purity above 95% was achieved for all sorted populations. PBMCs were isolated right away by Lymphoprep density gradient centrifugation and were stained directly, without culture. To minimize batch effects, samples were stained and sorted in pairs, one healthy donor with one patient per experiment. The CDR3 contains 13 residues, cysteine and phenylalanine counted. The only DNA kept is the CDR3, 39 bases in frame from the first base. Based on the germline V gene (reference sequence), the CDR1 and CDR2 sequences are SSHAT and FNYEAQ. V loses 5 bases of germline sequence and J loses 4 bases, and the interval between the two ends is 12 bases.

The entire amount of isolated RNA was reverse transcribed using the High Capacity cDNA Reverse Transcription Kit, so the sequenced TCRB transcripts were expressed ones. Deep immunoSEQ sequencing was applied to naive, central memory and regulatory T cell samples, giving an average of roughly 3.5 million total reads per sample. After sorted cells were lysed in RLT buffer, RNA was extracted with DNase-treated RNeasy Micro or Mini kits, with the choice depending on cell number. To prevent cross-contamination, each cell subset was processed individually, whereas patient and healthy donor samples were processed jointly. Using the immunoSEQ multiplex PCR, TCRB sequences were amplified from cDNA into 87-bp fragments spanning the CDR3 region. Amplicons were sequenced on the Illumina HiSeq platform. The paper's data handling went like this. PCR bias was corrected computationally using synthetic template baselines, and reads within Hamming distance 2 were collapsed, with unmergeable singletons discarded. Reads were aligned against IMGT to assign V, D and J genes, CDR3 length and insertions or deletions at six rearrangement sites. Within each subset, clonotype counts were normalized to sorted cell number, and only after that were true diversity and Gini coefficients computed with the tcR R package. The overlap coefficient, calculated on TCRB nucleotide sequences, was used to quantify repertoire sharing. This immuneACCESS table, as held by TCRdb, lists in-frame sequences with V and J called but not all clones. Of the missing ones, under half trace to an unresolved V gene in checked studies; the others have no known cause. V, J and clone size are those of that table, while D and trimming were read from the DNA. For this sample the table gives 330,000 or so clones, of which 14% were detected only once. In total, the top ten clones hold more than 6.5% of the sample.

This clone appeared a few times. Its binding antigen is unknown. There are no base qualities to consult, and no much larger clone falls within one base. The chain is encoded by TRBV7-7 joined to TRBJ2-7; TRBD1 is a possible D gene, resting on 7 matching bases. The material sequenced was central memory CD4+ T cells from blood. The clonotype originates from a man in his thirties or forties in good health. The bases read TGTGCCAGCAGCCGCGGGACAGCTTACGAGCAGTACTTC. It translates as CASSRGTAYEQYF.